Shown below are 5 T cell receptor beta chains from a single sample sequenced in a study of tumor-infiltrating lymphocytes in primary liver carcinoma. Blood RNA came from unsorted whole blood; germline DNA was also extracted. Priming with a constant-region primer yielded TCR beta cDNA from about 480 ng total RNA. Nested multiplex PCR, run for three rounds with slightly modified ARM-PCR, yielded TCR beta libraries. Each of the first two PCR rounds ran approximately 10 cycles with TRBV1-TRBV30 forward and C-beta reverse primers. TCRdb fed the multiplex PCR reads into MiXCR, producing one record per CDR3 protein. The repertoire holds about 200,000 distinct CDR3 sequences, 65% seen once, with 5.5% to 9% in the top ten. Sequenced sample: peripheral blood. Receptor source: a woman between 55 and 75 years old with primary liver carcinoma and hepatitis B virus infection.

This clonotype appeared once. Sequence at one end of the junction differs from germline and may be a read error. V is TRBV7-9 and J is TRBJ1-5; 9 bases agree with TRBD1. The V gene's germline CDR1 is SEHNR and CDR2 FQNEAQ (reference sequence). This CDR3 has 14 residues. This CDR3 reads CASSSTGGGQPLHF. CDR3 in DNA: TGTGCCAGCAGCTCAACAGGGGGCGGTCAGCCCCTGCATTTT. The full variable domain, its missing parts supplied by reference TRBV7-9 and TRBJ1-5, is DTGVSQNPRHKITKRGQNVTFRCDPISEHNRLYWYRQTLGQGPEFLTYFQNEAQLEKSRLLSDRFSAERPKGSFSTLEIQRTEQGDSAMYLCASSSTGGGQPLHFGDGTRLSIL.

CDR3 coding DNA: TGTGCCAGCAACTTCGGTACGGATAATGAGCAGTTCTTC. It translates to CASNFGTDNEQFF. This chain links TRBV11-1 with TRBJ2-1; D ambiguous. Between the trimmed V and J ends, which lost 7 bases and 7 bases, there was a span of 14 bases. The CDR3 consists of 13 residues. The germline CDR1 and CDR2 sequences are SGHAT and FQDESV (reference sequence).

This chain connects TRBV2 to TRBJ2-3; the D call may be TRBD1 or TRBD2 (7 bases each). The CDR3 contains 12 residues. The V gene lost 10 bases and the J gene lost 9 bases, with 17 bases spanning the gap. Germline V gene sequence: CDR1 SNHLY, CDR2 FYNNEI. The CDR3: CATGGAAETQYF. The CDR3 bases are TGTGCCACAGGGGGGGCCGCGGAAACGCAGTATTTT.

In its sample, this clonotype was seen once. The chain joins TRBV11-2 to TRBJ2-1, with unresolved D. The CDR3 is 16 residues long. Trimming cost V 2 bases and J 6 bases, with 17 bases left between them. Germline CDR1 and CDR2: SGHAT and FQNNGV. CDR3 amino acids: CASSLRRTLNCNEQFF. The CDR3 bases are TGTGCCAGCAGCTTAAGGAGAACTCTCAATTGCAATGAGCAGTTCTTC.

By proportion, this clonotype is large. The rearrangement links TRBV10-2 to TRBJ2-4, with a possible D match to TRBD1 (5 bases). Looked up from germline, CDR1 is WSHSY and CDR2 is SAAADI. Trimming cost V 0 bases and J 8 bases, with 11 bases left between them. This CDR3 comprises 14 residues. The CDR3 bases are TGCGCCAGCAGTGAGTCAAGGGGATGGGACATTCAGTACTTC. This encodes CASSESRGWDIQYF.